This TCR beta chain stems from a study of STAT5B mutations in CD4+ large granular lymphocyte leukemia. Study-wide context: The CDR3 'QG' motif was associated with a particular HLA allele among healthy donors. Study-wide findings and caveats: Main leukemic clonotypes were patient-specific, but roughly 26% appeared at low frequency elsewhere.

The survey-level immunoSEQ assay was used. Study processing details: Lowest detectable productive clonotype frequency was 2.59 x 10-5. Produced via immunoSEQ multiplex PCR; TCRdb's table is partial and in-frame only. The V and J calls and the clone size are those of that table, but D and trimming were determined from the DNA. The sample shows approximately 31,000 clones, approximately 70% of them seen only once. On this clone: Its matching antigen is unknown.

V trimming: 0 bases; J trimming: 4 bases; junction bases outside the gene matches: 8. The germline V gene encodes CDR1 MGHDK and CDR2 SYGVNS. The CDR3 covers 17 residues. The sequence came from a human donor in good health. The rearrangement links TRBV25-1 to TRBJ2-5; TRBD2 matches 10 bases. Specimen: CD4+ T cells from blood buffy coats. CDR3 loop: CASSEYVGTSEGETQYF. CDR3 DNA: TGTGCCAGCAGTGAATATGTTGGGACTAGCGAAGGAGAGACCCAGTACTTC.